Listed here are 10 T cell receptor beta chains from one sample, sequenced in a study of identical twins. Each CDR3 protein is one row after TCRdb ran MiXCR on the 5' RACE reads. The sample lists 1.5 million to 2 million distinct CDR3 sequences; roughly 35% were seen once. Material for sequencing was cord blood. These receptor sequences come from a newborn girl in good health.

The chain recombines TRBV20-1 with TRBJ2-5, with TRBD2 identical over 11 bases. The CDR3 loop spans 13 amino acids. CDR1 DFQATT and CDR2 SNEGSKA come from the germline V gene (reference sequence). With 4 bases clipped from V and 11 bases from J, the junction kept 9 bases outside the gene matches. In DNA, the CDR3 is TGCAGTGCTACGGGACTAGCGGACAATGAGCAGTACTTC. Translating it yields CSATGLADNEQYF.

This clonotype has a handful of counts. The V and J genes are TRBV5-1 and TRBJ2-1, with 10 positions matching TRBD1. Per the germline V gene, CDR1 is SGHRS and CDR2 is YFSETQ. This CDR3 has 15 residues. Trimming cost V 2 bases and J 6 bases; bases outside gene matches: 5. CDR3 DNA: TGCGCCAGCAGCTTTGAGGGACAGGGGTTCAATGAGCAGTTCTTC. Translated, it gives CASSFEGQGFNEQFF.

This clonotype has more than one count but fewer than ten. The J gene is TRBJ2-5, the V gene TRBV27; 9 bases map to TRBD2. Germline V CDR1 and CDR2: MNHEY, SMNVEV (reference sequence). Germline trimming cut 4 bases from V and 4 bases from J; bases unmatched to any gene: 13. The CDR3 is 17 residues long. The CDR3 DNA reads as TGTGCCAGCAGTTCCGGCCTTAGCGGGGGCCTCCCAGAGACCCAGTACTTC. Translating gives CASSSGLSGGLPETQYF.

This clonotype occurred a few times. The chain combines TRBV28 with TRBJ2-7, with D unclear. The germline CDR1 and CDR2 sequences are MDHEN and SYDVKM. Trimming shortened V by 2 bases and J by 6 bases, and 8 bases separated the two germline ends. The CDR3 length is 12 residues. The CDR3 protein is CASSLMPREQYF. CDR3 nucleotides: TGTGCCAGCAGTTTAATGCCCCGCGAGCAGTACTTC. The variable domain in full, with the rest retrieved from reference TRBV28 and TRBJ2-7, is DVKVTQSSRYLVKRTGEKVFLECVQDMDHENMFWYRQDPGLGLRLIYFSYDVKMKEKGDIPEGYSVSREKKERFSLILESASTNQTSMYLCASSLMPREQYFGPGTRLTVT.

This clonotype was seen a handful of times. This chain uses TRBV20-1 with TRBJ2-1; TRBD2 matches at 9 bases. This CDR3 is 16 amino acids long. The V gene's germline CDR1 is DFQATT and CDR2 SNEGSKA (reference sequence). V was pared by 0 bases and J by 7 bases, with 10 bases of the junction left unmatched. This chain's CDR3 is CSARDRWLAGRNEQFF. CDR3 sequence (DNA): TGCAGTGCTAGAGATCGGTGGCTAGCGGGACGGAATGAGCAGTTCTTC.

The chain recombines TRBV5-1 with TRBJ2-5, with TRBD1 as a possible D gene (6 bases). The CDR3 is 15 residues long. Per germline, CDR1 SGHRS and CDR2 YFSETQ. Trimming took off 1 base at V and 2 bases at J, with 12 bases between the two ends. CDR3 nucleotide sequence: TGCGCCAGCAGCTTGCTTCCACAGGGTCAAGAGACCCAGTACTTC. It is translated as CASSLLPQGQETQYF.

The chain recombines TRBV25-1 with TRBJ2-1; TRBD1 or TRBD2 may be the D gene (5 bases each). The germline CDR1 and CDR2 sequences are MGHDK and SYGVNS. Trimming removed 1 base at V and 6 bases at J, with 10 bases between. CDR3 length: 14 amino acids. The CDR3 DNA reads as TGTGCCAGCAGTGAATGGGACCAGCGCAATGAGCAGTTCTTC. It specifies CASSEWDQRNEQFF.

V and J are TRBV20-1 and TRBJ2-1, with TRBD2 identical over 7 bases. The J call could be wrong; TRBJ2-7 is a better fit for the DNA end. The length of the CDR3 is 16 residues. Germline assignment: CDR1 DFQATT and CDR2 SNEGSKA (reference sequence). The CDR3 spells CSARPNPSGLYNEQYF. The CDR3 nucleotides read TGCAGTGCTAGGCCGAATCCTAGCGGCCTCTACAATGAGCAGTACTTC.

This clonotype was seen more than once but under ten times. This chain uses TRBV20-1 with TRBJ2-7; tentatively, D is TRBD1 (5 bases). The V gene lost 0 bases and the J gene lost 2 bases, with 14 bases spanning the gap. CDR3 length equals 15 residues. CDR1 is DFQATT, CDR2 SNEGSKA, per germline (reference sequence). The CDR3 sequence: CSARDPAGKAYEQYF. The CDR3 region has the DNA TGCAGTGCTAGAGATCCGGCAGGGAAAGCCTACGAGCAGTACTTC.

This clonotype was picked up many times. The DNA of the CDR3 is TGTGCCAGCAGTTTGGGGCTAGCGCTGCCCTACGAGCAGTACTTC. Translated: CASSLGLALPYEQYF. This chain joins TRBV27 and TRBJ2-7; D is possibly TRBD2 (6 bases). The CDR3 contains 15 residues. Germline CDR1 reads MNHEY; CDR2 reads SMNVEV (reference sequence). V was clipped by 3 bases and J by 2 bases, with 14 bases between them.